This TCR beta chain emerged from a study of cytotoxic CD8 clonotypes in ibrutinib-treated CLL (dated by TCRdb to 2020 to 2023). Regarding the study in general: The cohort included about 15 treatment-naive and about a dozen relapsed/refractory patients; 17 were IGHV unmutated. Responses were partial in about 25 patients and complete in 2; after median around 68 months follow-up, about 14 stayed in remission and about twelve progressed. Response samples were taken after a median of 12 months on treatment, ranging from about 6 to 36 months. An average of approximately 260,000 productive templates and around 100,000 productive rearrangements was obtained per sample. Longitudinal samples were available for 26 of the 86 trial participants. Cryopreserved peripheral blood mononuclear cells were collected at three points: before therapy, at response, and at either sustained remission or disease progression. All remission and progressive disease samples were collected while patients were still receiving ibrutinib. Beyond this particular receptor, the publication reports: Baseline clonality exceeded that of age-matched healthy donors and correlated strongly with circulating CD8+ T-cell counts. Public clonotypes were rare and either shrank or stayed stable during treatment, and the rise in clonality at ibrutinib response reflected expansion of private clonotypes. At ibrutinib response clonality went up, during sustained remission it held steady, and at progression it dropped back toward baseline. Sustained-remission and progressing patients did not have matched sampling times, and lymph node repertoires were not examined.

Trimming removed 5 bases from V and 3 bases from J; the gene matches leave 6 bases unexplained. From cysteine to phenylalanine, the CDR3 is 14 amino acids long. The DNA shown is the 42-base CDR3, in frame from base 1. Reading the germline V gene (reference sequence) gives CDR1 SEHNR and CDR2 FQNEAQ. A MiSeq instrument was used for deep resolution sequencing, which targeted depths ranging from 1 in 1 million up to 1 in 200,000 T cells, with coverage averaging 10x for each clonotype. The immunoSEQ hsTCRB Kit was used to generate TCR beta libraries. On the study's bioinformatics: The data were analyzed with ImmunoSEQ Analyzer and ImmunoSEQ Data Assistant, and V, D and J gene assignments followed IMGT definitions. Clonality, with values ranging from 0 to 1, was calculated as one minus the normalized Shannon entropy of productive rearrangement frequencies. Public clonotype analysis was restricted to overrepresented clonotypes comprising at least 0.05% of each patient's repertoire. More than ten age-matched healthy donor repertoires from immuneACCESS were used as controls for clonality. TCRdb took this table from immuneACCESS and kept in-frame rearrangements with V and J called. Such tables lack part of the clones; where checked against another copy, unresolved V genes explain under half of the gap, and the rest is unexplained. V and J calls plus clone size are reproduced from that table; the DNA served to infer D and trimming. This sample has 190,000 or so clones in its table, and approximately 72% of those were observed once. 13% of the sample is in the top ten clones.

The time point label, read with the paper, signifies: approximately 25 months on ibrutinib. For TCR beta library preparation, roughly 2.2 micrograms of genomic DNA were isolated from cryopreserved PBMCs. High-throughput TCR beta sequencing was performed on longitudinal blood samples from CLL patients receiving ibrutinib monotherapy. The patients took part in an open-label, single-center phase 2 trial of ibrutinib monotherapy. This clone was picked up a small number of times. Its antigen remains unidentified. No much larger clonotype is one base removed from it; base qualities were not supplied. This sequence uses TRBV7-9 and TRBJ1-1; 7 bases in between match TRBD1. Here the sequenced sample was PBMCs, taken after 24 months of ibrutinib treatment. The sequence was obtained from a human donor with chronic lymphocytic leukemia. The DNA reads as follows: TGTGCCAGCAGCCCCGCAGGGGGGCACACTGAAGCTTTCTTT. Translated, this gives CASSPAGGHTEAFF.